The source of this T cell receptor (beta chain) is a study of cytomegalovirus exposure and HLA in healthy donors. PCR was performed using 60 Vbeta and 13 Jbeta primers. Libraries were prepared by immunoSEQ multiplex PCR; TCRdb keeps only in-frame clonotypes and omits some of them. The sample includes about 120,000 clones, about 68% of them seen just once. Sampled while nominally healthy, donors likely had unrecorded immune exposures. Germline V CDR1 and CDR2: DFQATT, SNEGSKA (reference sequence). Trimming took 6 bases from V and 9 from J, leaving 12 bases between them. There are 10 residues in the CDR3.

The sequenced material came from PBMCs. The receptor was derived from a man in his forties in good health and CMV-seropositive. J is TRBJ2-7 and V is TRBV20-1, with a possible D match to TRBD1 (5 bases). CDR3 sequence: CSAWGEVQYF. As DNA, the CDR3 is TGCAGTGCCTGGGGCGAAGTGCAGTACTTC.